These T cell receptor beta chains were read from a single sample in a study of CD8 T cells in Susac syndrome. MiXCR, run by TCRdb on the immunoSEQ multiplex PCR reads, gives a single entry per CDR3 protein. The sample includes 330,000 or so distinct CDR3 sequences, 70% to 90% of them seen just once. Sequencing used CD8+ T cells from PBMCs. These receptors all stem from a human donor with multiple sclerosis. CDR3s include the opening cysteine and the closing phenylalanine or tryptophan.

CDR3: CASSFDTGGETQYF; J: TRBJ2-5; V: TRBV12-3/TRBV12-4
CDR3: CASSPYPGTGDTEAFF; J: TRBJ1-1; V: TRBV7-2
CDR3: CATSRSTGLNTQYF; J: TRBJ2-3; V: TRBV15
CDR3: CSVDGGPPEAFF; J: TRBJ1-1; V: TRBV29-1
CDR3: CASSLQPSGGDNEQFF; J: TRBJ2-1; V: TRBV10-2
CDR3: CASSQDLQGERASQETQYF; J: TRBJ2-5; V: TRBV3-1
CDR3: CASQTYRDEQYF; J: TRBJ2-7; V: TRBV27
CDR3: CASTSGANTEAFF; J: TRBJ1-1; V: TRBV9
CDR3: CASSIVVQFNQPQHF; J: TRBJ1-5; V: TRBV19
CDR3: CSVVAGGEQFF; J: TRBJ2-1; V: TRBV29-1
CDR3: CAWSPDGQVDQPQHF; J: TRBJ1-5; V: TRBV30
CDR3: CASSFGQSQYNEQFF; J: TRBJ2-1; V: TRBV5-1
CDR3: CASGTGGPADTQYF; J: TRBJ2-3; V: TRBV6-6
CDR3: CASSDRLAGGTGELFF; J: TRBJ2-2; V: TRBV5-4